This TCR beta chain appears in the sequencing data of a study of blood T cell repertoires in COVID-19. Study background: The analysed material was cDNA or gDNA that came from T cells, B-cell-depleted T cells, or PBMCs.

Libraries were prepared by immunoSEQ multiplex PCR; TCRdb keeps only in-frame clonotypes and omits some of them. The sample has some 380,000 clones, roughly 86% seen once; the top ten hold 1.1%. Germline loops: CDR1 MDHEN, CDR2 SYDVKM. V shed 2 bases, J shed 7 bases, and the junction held 5 bases outside the gene matches. The CDR3 length is 15 residues. Sequenced: peripheral blood. The V and J genes are TRBV28 and TRBJ1-6; 7 bases agree with TRBD1. The source of this sequence is a human donor with acute or convalescent COVID-19. The donor label of this sample is uncertain. The CDR3 DNA follows: TGTGCCAGCAGTTTAACGGGGACAGACAATTCACCCCTCCACTTT. Amino acids: CASSLTGTDNSPLHF.